This entry lists 3 T cell receptor beta chains sequenced from one sample in a study of T cell responses to AZD1222 COVID-19 vaccine. Here immunoSEQ multiplex PCR was the method, and the copy in TCRdb shows in-frame clones only, minus some. The sample has approximately 91,000 clones, 80% to 95% seen once; the top ten hold 28%. This specimen consisted of peripheral blood, obtained 28 days after the second AZD1222 dose. The receptors come from an adult who received the AZD1222 COVID-19 vaccine.

The chain has TRBV7-2 and TRBJ2-3; a weak D match, TRBD2 (5 bases). Germline V gene sequence: CDR1 SGHTA, CDR2 FQGNSA. The V and J ends lost 5 bases and 0 bases respectively, with 15 bases between them. This CDR3 spans 16 amino acids. CDR3 sequence (DNA): TGTGCCAGCAGCCACCCGGGATCCCCTAGCACAGATACGCAGTATTTT. Encoded protein: CASSHPGSPSTDTQYF.

V is TRBV6-4 and J is TRBJ1-2, with 9 bases lining up with TRBD1. The V segment lost 3 bases and the J segment 8 bases; nucleotides outside the gene matches: 10. The CDR3 runs to 15 residues. Germline-derived CDR1 and CDR2 are MRHNA and SNTAGT. CDR3 region: CASSENRGQGFGYTF. In DNA, the CDR3 is TGTGCCAGCAGTGAAAACCGGGGACAGGGCTTCGGCTACACCTTC.

The chain carries TRBV7-9 and TRBJ1-6; no clear D gene. This CDR3 has 15 amino acids. The V gene lost 1 base and the J gene lost 7 bases, with 11 bases spanning the gap. From germline, CDR1 is SEHNR and CDR2 FQNEAQ (reference sequence). CDR3 residues: CASSLGAARNSPLHF. The CDR3 DNA is TGTGCCAGCAGCTTAGGGGCAGCTAGGAATTCACCCCTCCACTTT.